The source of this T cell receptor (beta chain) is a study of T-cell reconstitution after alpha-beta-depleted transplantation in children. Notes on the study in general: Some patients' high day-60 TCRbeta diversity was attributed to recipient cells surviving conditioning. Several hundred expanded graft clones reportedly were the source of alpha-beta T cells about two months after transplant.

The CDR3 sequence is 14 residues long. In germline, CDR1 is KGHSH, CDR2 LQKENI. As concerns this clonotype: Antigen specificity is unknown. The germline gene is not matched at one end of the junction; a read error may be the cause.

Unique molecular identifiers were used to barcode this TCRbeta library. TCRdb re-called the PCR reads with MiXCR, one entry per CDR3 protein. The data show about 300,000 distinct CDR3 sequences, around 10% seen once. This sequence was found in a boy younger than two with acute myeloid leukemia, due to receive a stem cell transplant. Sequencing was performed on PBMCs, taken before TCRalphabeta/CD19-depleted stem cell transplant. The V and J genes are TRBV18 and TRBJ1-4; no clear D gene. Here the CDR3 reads CANSPYWNTEKLFF. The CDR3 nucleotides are TGTGCCAACTCACCCTACTGGAACACTGAAAAACTGTTTTTT. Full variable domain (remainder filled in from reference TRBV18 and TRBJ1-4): NAGVMQNPRHLVRRRGQEARLRCSPMKGHSHVYWYRQLPEEGLKFMVYLQKENIIDESGMPKERFSAEFPKEGPSILRIQQVVRGDSAAYFCANSPYWNTEKLFFGSGTQLSVL.